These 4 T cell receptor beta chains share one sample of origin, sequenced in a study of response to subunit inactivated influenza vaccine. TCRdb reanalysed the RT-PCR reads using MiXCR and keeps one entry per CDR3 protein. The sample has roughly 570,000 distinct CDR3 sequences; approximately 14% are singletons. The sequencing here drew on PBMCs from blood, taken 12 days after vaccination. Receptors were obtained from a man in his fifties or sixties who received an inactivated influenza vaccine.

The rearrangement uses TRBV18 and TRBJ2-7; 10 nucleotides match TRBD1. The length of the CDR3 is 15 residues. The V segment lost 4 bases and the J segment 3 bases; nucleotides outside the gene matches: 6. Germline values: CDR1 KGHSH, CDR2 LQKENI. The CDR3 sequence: CASSRGQGSGYEQYF. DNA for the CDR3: TGTGCCAGCTCACGGGGACAGGGGTCAGGCTACGAGCAGTACTTC.

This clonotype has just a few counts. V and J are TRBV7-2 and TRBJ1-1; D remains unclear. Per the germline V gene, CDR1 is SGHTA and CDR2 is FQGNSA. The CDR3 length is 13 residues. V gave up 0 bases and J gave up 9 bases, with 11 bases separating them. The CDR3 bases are TGTGCCAGCAGCTTAGCTCCCAATATACAAGCTTTCTTT. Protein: CASSLAPNIQAFF. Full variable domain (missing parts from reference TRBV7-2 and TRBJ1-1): GAGVSQSPSNKVTEKGKDVELRCDPISGHTALYWYRQSLGQGLEFLIYFQGNSAPDKSGLPSDRFSAERTGGSVSTLTIQRTQQEDSAVYLCASSLAPNIQAFFGQGTRLTVV.

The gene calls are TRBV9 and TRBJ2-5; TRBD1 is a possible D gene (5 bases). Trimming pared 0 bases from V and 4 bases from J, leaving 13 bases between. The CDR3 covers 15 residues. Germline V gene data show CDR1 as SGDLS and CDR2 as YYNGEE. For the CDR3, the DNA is TGTGCCAGCAGCGTAGAGGGGTTTCCGGGAGAGACCCAGTACTTC. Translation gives CASSVEGFPGETQYF.

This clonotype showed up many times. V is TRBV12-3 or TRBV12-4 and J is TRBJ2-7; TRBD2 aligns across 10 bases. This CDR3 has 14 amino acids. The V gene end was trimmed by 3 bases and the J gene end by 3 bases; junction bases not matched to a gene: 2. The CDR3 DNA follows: TGTGCCAGCAGTTTCACTAGCGGGGTCTACGAGCAGTACTTC. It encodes CASSFTSGVYEQYF.